Listed below are T cell receptor beta chains from one sample, sequenced in a study of blood T cell repertoires in COVID-19. Measured with immunoSEQ multiplex PCR; TCRdb has only the in-frame clones, and not every one. The sample yields 150,000 to 200,000 clones, about 88% seen once. Input material: peripheral blood. All receptors come from a man aged 18 to 30 who had recovered from COVID-19. Each CDR3 is given with its conserved first and last residue. D genes are given only for firm matches. Expanded clones get a size class; other rows say once, few or many, or leave the size out.

J	D	V	size	DNA	CDR3
TRBJ2-1	TRBD2	TRBV2	.	TGTGCCAGCAGTGAAGCCGGGGGGAATGAGCAGTTCTTC	CASSEAGGNEQFF
TRBJ1-2	TRBD1	TRBV7-2	.	TGTGCCAGCAGCGGCCGGACAGGTGGCTACACCTTC	CASSGRTGGYTF
TRBJ1-4	.	TRBV7-8	.	TGTGCCAGCAGCGCTACTAGGGCGGCTAATGAAAAACTGTTTTTT	CASSATRAANEKLFF
TRBJ1-2	.	TRBV28	.	TGTGCCAGCTGGGGCCCAGGGGCGTATGGCTACACCTTC	CASWGPGAYGYTF
TRBJ1-1	.	TRBV28	.	TGTGCCAGCAGTTTATCGGCCAGCGTAGCTTTCTTT	CASSLSASVAFF
TRBJ2-6	.	TRBV6-1	.	TGTGCCAGCAGTGAGGAGCCCTCTGGGGCCAACGTCCTGACTTTC	CASSEEPSGANVLTF
TRBJ2-2	TRBD1	TRBV20-1	.	TGCAGTGCTAGTGGACAGGGGGCTTACACCGGGGAGCTGTTTTTT	CSASGQGAYTGELFF
TRBJ2-3	.	TRBV5-4	.	TGTGCCAGCAGCCAGACAGTCGTCCTCACAGATACGCAGTATTTT	CASSQTVVLTDTQYF
TRBJ1-2	.	TRBV2	.	TGTGCCAGCAGGGACGTTCTCGGGGCGGGAGGCTACACCTTC	CASRDVLGAGGYTF
TRBJ2-7	TRBD2	TRBV3-1/TRBV3-2	once	TGTGCCAGCAGCCAAGGTAGACTAGCGGGGCCCTACGAGCAGTACTTC	CASSQGRLAGPYEQYF
TRBJ1-6	.	TRBV9	.	TGTGCCAGCAGCCCCAACGGGGGGGGAAATTCACCCCTCCACTTT	CASSPNGGGNSPLHF
TRBJ2-7	.	TRBV21-1	.	TGTGCCAGCAGCAAACGCGGCAGCCACTACGAGCAGTACTTC	CASSKRGSHYEQYF
TRBJ2-7	TRBD1	TRBV27	.	TGTGCCAGCAGCCTTACCGGGACAGCTTCCTACGAGCAGTACTTC	CASSLTGTASYEQYF
TRBJ1-1	.	TRBV6-2/TRBV6-3	.	TGTGCCAGCAGTTACTCTGCTCAGGCATGGGCTTTCTTT	CASSYSAQAWAFF
TRBJ2-3	TRBD2	TRBV6-5	few	TGTGCCAGTGCCGTTGCCGGGGGGGGCGGAGATACGCAGTATTTT	CASAVAGGGGDTQYF
TRBJ1-1	.	TRBV12-5	.	TGTGCTAGTGGACCAACAGGCCGGTTAGGGATGAACACTGAAGCTTTCTTT	CASGPTGRLGMNTEAFF
TRBJ1-5	TRBD1	TRBV27	.	TGTGCCAGCAGTTTAGGCGGGACAGGGGGACGACAGCCCCAGCATTTT	CASSLGGTGGRQPQHF
TRBJ2-1	TRBD2	TRBV19	.	TGTGCCAGTAGTATTGCGCCCGGGACTAGCGCCTACAATGAGCAGTTCTTC	CASSIAPGTSAYNEQFF
TRBJ1-6	.	TRBV5-5	medium-sized	TGTGCCAGCAGCTTTAATCCGTCCAGGGAAGGGTCACCCCTCCACTTT	CASSFNPSREGSPLHF
TRBJ1-6	.	TRBV6-2/TRBV6-3	.	TGTGCCAGCAGTTATTTCGGAGGTTCACCCCTCCACTTT	CASSYFGGSPLHF
TRBJ1-4	TRBD1	TRBV6-5	.	TGTGCCAGCAGTTCTCCGGGCAGGGGGCATGAAAAACTGTTTTTT	CASSSPGRGHEKLFF
TRBJ1-5	.	TRBV27	.	TGTGCCAGCAGTTTAGGTAGGGGTACGCCCCAGCATTTT	CASSLGRGTPQHF
TRBJ1-2	.	TRBV4-3	.	TGCGCCAGCAGCCAGGTCTTCAGGGACTATGGAGGCTACACCTTC	CASSQVFRDYGGYTF
TRBJ2-5	TRBD1	TRBV6-5	once	TGTGCCAGCAGTTACGGAGGACAGGGGGCTTGGGAGACCCAGTACTTC	CASSYGGQGAWETQYF
TRBJ2-2	TRBD1	TRBV11-2	.	TGTGCCAGCAGCGAGAAAATCGGGACAGGGAGCGGTATCGGGGAGCTGTTTTTT	CASSEKIGTGSGIGELFF
TRBJ1-3	TRBD1	TRBV5-1	once	TGCGCCAGCAGCTTGGGGGACAGGGGTACTGGAAACACCATATATTTT	CASSLGDRGTGNTIYF
TRBJ1-6	.	TRBV5-4	few	TGTGCCAGCAGCTTGATCAGGGAAGGTCTGATTTCACCCCTCCACTTT	CASSLIREGLISPLHF
TRBJ2-4	TRBD2	TRBV7-8	.	TGTGCCAGCAGCCTTAGCGGGGTTTTAGCCAAAAACATTCAGTACTTC	CASSLSGVLAKNIQYF
TRBJ1-4	.	TRBV28	.	TGTGCCAGCAGTTTGGTACAGACTAATGAAAAACTGTTTTTT	CASSLVQTNEKLFF
TRBJ1-3	TRBD1	TRBV10-3	.	TGTGCCATCAGTGAAAGCGGCAGGGGGCGAATAGGAAACACCATATATTTT	CAISESGRGRIGNTIYF
TRBJ2-1	.	TRBV5-1	.	TGCGCCACCAGGGGGGAGCGGGACCCCTACAATGAGCAGTTCTTC	CATRGERDPYNEQFF
TRBJ2-5	.	TRBV19	.	TGTGCCAGTAGTATAGCCCGGGGACGGGGGGAGACCCAGTACTTC	CASSIARGRGETQYF
TRBJ2-7	TRBD2	TRBV11-2	.	TGTGCCAGCAGCCCAAGACTAGCGGGAGGCTCCTACGAGCAGTACTTC	CASSPRLAGGSYEQYF
TRBJ1-5	TRBD1	TRBV25-1	.	TGTGCCAGCAGTATACCCCGGACAGGGTGGAGCAATCAGCCCCAGCATTTT	CASSIPRTGWSNQPQHF
TRBJ2-7	TRBD1	TRBV18	once	TGTGCCAGCTCACCACCCGCGGCAGGGGGCAAGGGCGAGCAGTACTTC	CASSPPAAGGKGEQYF
TRBJ1-3	.	TRBV6-1	few	TGTGCCAGCAGTGAGACTCACCACTCTGGAAACACCATATATTTT	CASSETHHSGNTIYF